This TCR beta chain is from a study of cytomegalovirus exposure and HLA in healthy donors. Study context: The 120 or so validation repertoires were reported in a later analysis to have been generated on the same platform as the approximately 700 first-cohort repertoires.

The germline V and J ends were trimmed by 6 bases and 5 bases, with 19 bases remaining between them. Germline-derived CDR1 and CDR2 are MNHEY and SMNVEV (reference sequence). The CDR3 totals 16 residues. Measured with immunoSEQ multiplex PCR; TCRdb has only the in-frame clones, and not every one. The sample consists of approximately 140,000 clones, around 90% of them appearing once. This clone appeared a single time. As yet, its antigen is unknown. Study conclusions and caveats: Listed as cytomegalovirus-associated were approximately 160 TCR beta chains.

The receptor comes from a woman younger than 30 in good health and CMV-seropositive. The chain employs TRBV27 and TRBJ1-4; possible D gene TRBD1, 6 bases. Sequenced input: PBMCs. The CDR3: CASSPGATGGNEKLFF. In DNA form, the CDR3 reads TGTGCCAGCAGCCCCGGCGCGACAGGAGGCAATGAAAAACTGTTTTTT.